The subject of this entry is one TCR beta chain. The assay was immunoSEQ multiplex PCR, and TCRdb's table has in-frame clones only and misses some. The sample carries roughly 100,000 clones, approximately 90% recorded once. This sample stems from a study of control samples from healthy donors and cancer patients. Sequenced input: PBMCs. The source is a man between 60 and 75 years old with lung cancer.

Here the CDR3 reads CAWGSLSAEKLFF. CDR3 coding DNA: TGTGCCTGGGGGTCCCTATCCGCGGAAAAACTGTTTTTT. V and J are TRBV30 and TRBJ1-4; D not certain. V was pared by 5 bases and J by 8 bases, with 15 bases between. Germline assignment: CDR1 GTSNPN and CDR2 SVGIG (reference sequence). CDR3 length equals 13 residues.